These 8 T cell receptor delta chains were sequenced from one sample in a study of gamma-delta T cells after stem cell transplantation. TCRdb re-processed the RT-PCR reads using CATT. The data contain some 200 delta-chain clones, about 5.6% of them singletons. Sequenced: gamma-delta T cells. The receptors were gathered from a human donor. It is not recorded whose cells these are; they may come from a transplant donor.

On this clone itself: A far larger clone is a single base away, which makes a read error likely. The chain uses TRDV1 and TRDJ2, with 12 bases that match TRDD3. After removal of 3 bases from V and 0 bases from J, the junction contained 14 bases not matched to a gene. The CDR3 runs to 21 residues. From germline, CDR1 is TSWWSYY and CDR2 QGS. In DNA, the CDR3 is TGTGCTCTTGGGGATCTTTCCTACGACTGGGGGATACCAACTTTGACAGCACAACTCTTCTTT. Its translation is CALGDLSYDWGIPTLTAQLFF.

By share, this clone ranks as medium-sized. It is likely a read error: a sequence one base away is far more abundant. The rearrangement joins TRDV1 to TRDJ1; D remains ambiguous. V was cut by 0 bases and J by 2 bases, with 16 bases left in between. Germline V lookup: CDR1 TSWWSYY, CDR2 QGS. The CDR3 has 17 residues. The CDR3 DNA reads as TGTGCTCTTGGGGAACTCCCGCGCCACCACCCGACCGATAAACTCATCTTT. Residues: CALGELPRHHPTDKLIF.

Notes on this clone: This is likely an artifact of a read error, given a far larger clone one base away. V gene TRDV1 combines with J gene TRDJ1; 10 nucleotides match TRDD3. V was clipped by 4 bases and J by 3 bases; unmatched bases: 20. The CDR3 sequence is 20 residues long. Germline loops: CDR1 TSWWSYY, CDR2 QGS. The CDR3 DNA reads TGTGCTCTTGGGGGGACTTCCTACGCGTGGTGGGGGATACTCCCCGATAAACTCATCTTT. It translates to CALGGTSYAWWGILPDKLIF.

In its sample, this clone is large. This likely reflects a read error, since a far larger clone is one base away. The chain employs TRDV1 and TRDJ1; D not certain. The germline gives CDR1 TSWWSYY, CDR2 QGS. This CDR3 spans 17 amino acids. Trimming left V 4 bases short and J 2 bases short, with 20 bases between. The CDR3 DNA reads TGTGCTCTTGGGGGACTCCCGCGCCACCACCTGACCGATAAACTCATCTTT. Amino acids: CALGGLPRHHLTDKLIF.

This clone is termed medium-sized. A single base is all that separates this from a far larger clone, so a read error is likely. The rearrangement uses TRDV1 and TRDJ1; D gene unclear. This CDR3 is 17 amino acids long. Germline V gene data show CDR1 as TSWWSYY and CDR2 as QGS. Written as DNA, the CDR3 is TGTGCTCTTGGGGAACTCCCGCGCCACCACCTGACCGATGAACTCATCTTT. It encodes CALGELPRHHLTDELIF.

Points on this clone: Given a far larger clone just one base away, this is likely a sequencing read error. This CDR3 is also generated by other DNA sequences in the sample. The CDR3 nucleotides read TGTGCTCTTGGGGGGGCTTCCTACGCGTGGTGGGGGATACTCCCAGATAAACTCATCTTT. This translates into CALGGASYAWWGILPDKLIF. This rearrangement joins TRDV1 to TRDJ1; 10 nucleotides agree with TRDD3. The germline gives CDR1 TSWWSYY, CDR2 QGS. This CDR3 spans 20 amino acids. V lost 4 bases and J lost 5; bases outside the gene matches: 22.

On this clone itself: A far larger clone is just one base off, so this is likely a read error. The identical CDR3 is also encoded by other nucleotide sequences in the sample. The chain links TRDV1 to TRDJ1; TRDD3 agrees at 8 bases. J gave up 3 bases and V 5 bases, and 32 bases lay outside the gene matches. In germline, CDR1 is TSWWSYY, CDR2 QGS. The CDR3 consists of 23 residues. The DNA of the CDR3 is TGTGCTCTTGGGACCCGTGCATTTCGACCGCCACTGGGGGCTACTATGCGGTCCGATAAACTCATCTTT. This translates into CALGTRAFRPPLGATMRSDKLIF.

This clone is termed medium-sized (0.01 to 0.1%). Being one base from a much bigger clone, this may be a read error. The same CDR3 arises from other DNA sequences in this sample as well. The chain has TRDV1 and TRDJ2; 12 positions match TRDD3. This CDR3 is built from 21 residues. Germline values: CDR1 TSWWSYY, CDR2 QGS. Trimming cost V 3 bases and J 0 bases; bases outside gene matches: 14. This CDR3 reads CALGDLSYDWGIPALTAQLFF. The DNA of the CDR3 is TGTGCTCTTGGGGATCTTTCCTATGACTGGGGGATACCAGCTTTGACAGCACAACTCTTCTTT.